This T cell receptor (beta chain) was found in a study of blood T cell repertoires in COVID-19. About the research overall: The United States, Italy and Spain supplied acute and convalescent COVID-19 samples. T cells, B-cell-depleted T cells, or PBMCs supplied cDNA or gDNA.

Authors' processing steps: Reference gene primer amplification in the assay estimated nucleated cell counts. Generated by immunoSEQ multiplex PCR, the TCRdb table keeps only in-frame clones and is missing some. V, J and clone size derive from that table, while D and trimming were established from the DNA sequence. Here the sample spans tens of thousands of clones, 70% to 90% being singletons. The ends were cut back, 2 bases at V and 5 bases at J, with 18 bases in the middle. CDR1 and CDR2 from the germline V gene are SGDLS and YYNGEE. This CDR3 region has 16 residues. The rearrangement links TRBV9 to TRBJ2-3; perhaps TRBD1 as D (6 bases). The receptor was isolated from a human donor in a cohort sampled during active COVID-19. The sequencing input was peripheral blood. CDR3 DNA sequence: TGTGCCAGCAGCGTCGTTGGACAGAGCCCTGAAGATACGCAGTATTTT. Translating gives CASSVVGQSPEDTQYF.